These 7 T cell receptor beta chains originate from one sample sequenced in a study of T cell repertoires in cytomegalovirus infection. One entry per CDR3 protein results from TCRdb running MiXCR on the reads. Seen here are some 350,000 distinct CDR3 sequences, 15% to 20% observed once, and the top ten hold about 10%. Sequencing was carried out using PBMCs. The source of these receptors is a human donor in good health (CMV status not recorded). Some clones in this sample may be carry-over from other donors' samples.

The chain recombines TRBV28 with TRBJ1-5, with a weak D call TRBD1 (6 bases). Trimming removed 4 bases at V and 0 bases at J, with 13 bases between. Germline lookup yields CDR1 MDHEN and CDR2 SYDVKM. CDR3 length equals 16 residues. The CDR3, as DNA: TGTGCCAGCAGTTCCCCGTGGGGGGCTAGCAATCAGCCCCAGCATTTT. It encodes CASSSPWGASNQPQHF.

This clonotype was seen repeatedly, ten times or more. This chain joins TRBV7-2 and TRBJ1-3; TRBD1 is a possible D gene (5 bases). The CDR3 is 16 amino acids. Germline V lookup: CDR1 SGHTA, CDR2 FQGNSA. V lost 4 bases and J lost 2, with 15 bases in between. Here the CDR3 DNA reads TGTGCCAGCAGCTGGTTGGGAGGGGTCGCTGGAAACACCATATATTTT. The encoded protein is CASSWLGGVAGNTIYF. Variable domain in full (rest from reference TRBV7-2 and TRBJ1-3): GAGVSQSPSNKVTEKGKDVELRCDPISGHTALYWYRQSLGQGLEFLIYFQGNSAPDKSGLPSDRFSAERTGGSVSTLTIQRTQQEDSAVYLCASSWLGGVAGNTIYFGEGSWLTVV.

This clonotype showed up just a few times. This chain uses TRBV10-3 with TRBJ2-1; D possibly uses TRBD1 or TRBD2 (5 bases each). Germline lookup yields CDR1 ENHRY and CDR2 SYGVKD. Trimming stripped 6 bases from V and 9 bases from J, with 18 bases between. The CDR3 totals 14 residues. The CDR3 loop reads CAIRAGTDGGEQFF. The CDR3, as DNA: TGTGCCATCAGAGCCGGGACCGACGGTGGTGAGCAGTTCTTC.

This clonotype was counted ten times or more. This chain joins TRBV7-8 and TRBJ2-7, with unresolved D. V lost 5 bases and J 4 bases, leaving 9 bases between the germline ends. This CDR3 spans 12 amino acids. The germline V gene has CDR1 SGHVS and CDR2 FQNEAQ. CDR3 amino acids: CASSPPSYEQYF. The DNA of the CDR3 is TGTGCCAGCAGCCCCCCGTCTTACGAGCAGTACTTC.

The rearrangement joins TRBV7-2 to TRBJ2-2, with D perhaps matching TRBD1 or TRBD2 (5 bases each). Deletions cut 5 bases from V and 5 bases from J, with 21 bases between. There are 17 residues in the CDR3. Germline V gene sequence: CDR1 SGHTA, CDR2 FQGNSA. This CDR3 is CASSTSSGPARTGELFF. CDR3 coding DNA: TGTGCCAGCAGCACAAGCTCGGGACCGGCGAGGACCGGGGAGCTGTTTTTT.

This clonotype came up a few times. The V gene is TRBV9, the J gene TRBJ2-1, with TRBD2 matching over 11 bases. Germline loops: CDR1 SGDLS, CDR2 YYNGEE. The CDR3 consists of 16 residues. The junction had 9 bases not matched to a gene; V was cut back by 4 bases and J by 6 bases. Written as DNA, the CDR3 is TGTGCCAGCAGCTCTCATGGGACTAGCGGTTCCAATGAGCAGTTCTTC. Protein product: CASSSHGTSGSNEQFF.

This clonotype has ten or more counts. The chain joins TRBV7-9 to TRBJ2-7; perhaps TRBD1 as D (6 bases). Per the germline V gene, CDR1 is SEHNR and CDR2 is FQNEAQ (reference sequence). Trimming took off 5 bases at V and 0 bases at J, with 14 bases between the two ends. The CDR3 is 15 amino acids. CDR3 protein: CASSPDRRSSYEQYF. CDR3 DNA: TGTGCCAGCAGCCCCGACAGGCGAAGCTCCTACGAGCAGTACTTC.